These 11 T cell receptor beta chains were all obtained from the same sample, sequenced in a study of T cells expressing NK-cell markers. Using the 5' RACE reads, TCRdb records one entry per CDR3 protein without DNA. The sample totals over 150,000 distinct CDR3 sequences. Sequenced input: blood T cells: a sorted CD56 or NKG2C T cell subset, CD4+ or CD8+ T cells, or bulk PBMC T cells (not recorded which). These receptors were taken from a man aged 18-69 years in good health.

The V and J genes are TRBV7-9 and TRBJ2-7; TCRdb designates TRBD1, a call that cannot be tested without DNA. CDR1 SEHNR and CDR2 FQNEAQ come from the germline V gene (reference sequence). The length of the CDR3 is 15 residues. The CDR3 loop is CAIIDPATGIYEQYF.

CDR3 amino acids: CAISDVAYEQYF. The gene calls are TRBV10-3 and TRBJ2-7. The germline V gene has CDR1 ENHRY and CDR2 SYGVKD. CDR3 length: 12 amino acids.

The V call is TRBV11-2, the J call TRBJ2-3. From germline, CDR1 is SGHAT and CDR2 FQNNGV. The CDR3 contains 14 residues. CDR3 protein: CASSNTRFTDTQYF.

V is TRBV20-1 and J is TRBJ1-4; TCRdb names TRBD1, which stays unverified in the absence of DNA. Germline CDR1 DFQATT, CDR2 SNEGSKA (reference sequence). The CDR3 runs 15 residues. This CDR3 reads CSARDIVDRDEKLFF.

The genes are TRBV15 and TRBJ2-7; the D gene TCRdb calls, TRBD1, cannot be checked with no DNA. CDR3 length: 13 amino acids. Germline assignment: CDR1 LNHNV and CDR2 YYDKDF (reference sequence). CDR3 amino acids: CATSGGRAYEQYF.

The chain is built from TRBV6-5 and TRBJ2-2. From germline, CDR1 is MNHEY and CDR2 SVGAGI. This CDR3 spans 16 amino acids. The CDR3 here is CASSYSRTMNTGELFF.

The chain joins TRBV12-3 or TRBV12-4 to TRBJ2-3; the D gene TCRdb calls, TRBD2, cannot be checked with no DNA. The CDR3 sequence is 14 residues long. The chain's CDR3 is CASSRDGLRDTQYF.

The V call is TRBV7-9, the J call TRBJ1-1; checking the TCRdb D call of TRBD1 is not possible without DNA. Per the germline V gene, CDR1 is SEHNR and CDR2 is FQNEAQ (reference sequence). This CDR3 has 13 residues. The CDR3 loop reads CASSGGGITEAFF.

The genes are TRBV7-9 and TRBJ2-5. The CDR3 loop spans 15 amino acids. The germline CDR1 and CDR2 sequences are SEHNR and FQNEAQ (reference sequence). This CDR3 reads CASSLEFRISETQYF.

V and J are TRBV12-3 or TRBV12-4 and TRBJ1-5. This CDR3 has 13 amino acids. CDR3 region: CASSGVMVQPQHF.

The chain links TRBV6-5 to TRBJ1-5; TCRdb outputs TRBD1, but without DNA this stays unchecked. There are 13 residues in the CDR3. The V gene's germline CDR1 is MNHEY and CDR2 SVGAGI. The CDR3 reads CASSYKGGQPQHF.